Shown below are 29 T cell receptor beta chains from a single sample sequenced in a study of shared T cell receptors in the human thymus. The method was immunoSEQ multiplex PCR; TCRdb's version includes in-frame clones alone and lacks a portion of them. This table has about 540,000 clones, 70% to 80% appearing once. These same data were also listed under a study on human thymus T cells.

The sequencing sample was made of thymocytes. The receptors were gathered from a boy in the first two years of life with a congenital heart defect.

The gene calls are TRBV4-2 and TRBJ2-1; 13 bases align to TRBD2. The trim removed 2 bases at V and 0 bases at J, leaving 16 bases unmatched. This CDR3 contains 22 residues. Germline CDR1 is LGHNA and CDR2 is YNFKEQ. In nucleotides, the CDR3 is TGTGCCAGCAGCCAATGGGGCGGGACTAGCGGGATAACCGTTCACTCCTACAATGAGCAGTTCTTC. Translated, it gives CASSQWGGTSGITVHSYNEQFF.

This chain links TRBV7-2 with TRBJ2-7; D remains unclear. Germline V gene data show CDR1 as SGHTA and CDR2 as FQGNSA. V shed 5 bases and J shed 4 bases, with 9 bases lying between them. CDR3 length equals 12 residues. The CDR3 reads CASSRTAYEQYF. As DNA, the CDR3 is TGTGCCAGCAGCCGTACAGCTTACGAGCAGTACTTC. Variable domain in full (rest from reference TRBV7-2 and TRBJ2-7): GAGVSQSPSNKVTEKGKDVELRCDPISGHTALYWYRQSLGQGLEFLIYFQGNSAPDKSGLPSDRFSAERTGGSVSTLTIQRTQQEDSAVYLCASSRTAYEQYFGPGTRLTVT.

The rearrangement links TRBV6-5 to TRBJ2-5; 8 bases are shared with TRBD2. The closer fit of TRBJ2-7 to the DNA end suggests the J call may be wrong. This CDR3 spans 15 amino acids. Germline CDR1 MNHEY, CDR2 SVGAGI. The CDR3 is CASSYSLAGSYEQYF. CDR3 sequence (DNA): TGTGCCAGCAGTTACTCGCTAGCGGGCTCCTACGAGCAGTACTTC.

The chain carries TRBV30 and TRBJ1-5, with a weak D call TRBD1 (5 bases). CDR1 and CDR2 (germline): GTSNPN, SVGIG (reference sequence). V was pared by 0 bases and J by 2 bases, with 14 bases between. CDR3 length: 16 residues. CDR3 in amino acids: CAWSVGVRAGNQPQHF. The CDR3 DNA reads TGTGCCTGGAGTGTAGGGGTCAGGGCGGGCAATCAGCCCCAGCATTTT. The full variable domain, rest sourced from reference TRBV30 and TRBJ1-5, is SQTIHQWPATLVQPVGSPLSLECTVEGTSNPNLYWYRQAAGRGLQLLFYSVGIGQISSEVPQNLSASRPQDRQFILSSKKLLLSDSGFYLCAWSVGVRAGNQPQHFGDGTRLSIL.

The rearrangement links TRBV7-6 to TRBJ1-4; D remains ambiguous. Per the germline V gene, CDR1 is SGHVS and CDR2 is FNYEAQ. The CDR3 loop spans 13 amino acids. The ends were cut back, 5 bases at V and 8 bases at J, with 12 bases in the middle. The CDR3 loop reads CASSLISREKLFF. As DNA, the CDR3 is TGTGCCAGCAGCCTAATCTCGAGGGAAAAACTGTTTTTT. Full variable domain (outside the CDR3, taken from reference TRBV7-6 and TRBJ1-4): GAGVSQSPRYKVTKRGQDVALRCDPISGHVSLYWYRQALGQGPEFLTYFNYEAQQDKSGLPNDRFSAERPEGSISTLTIQRTEQRDSAMYRCASSLISREKLFFGSGTQLSVL.

The chain joins TRBV27 to TRBJ2-7; TRBD1 matches 9 bases. Germline lookup yields CDR1 MNHEY and CDR2 SMNVEV (reference sequence). V lost 3 bases, J lost 3 bases, and 9 bases stayed unmatched. The CDR3 is made up of 16 amino acids. The CDR3 bases are TGTGCCAGCAGTTTCCGAGGGACAGGGCCCGTCTACGAGCAGTACTTC. Translation: CASSFRGTGPVYEQYF.

The chain has TRBV15 and TRBJ2-5, with 8 positions matching TRBD1. Trimming removed 1 base from V and 5 bases from J; junction bases left unmatched: 9. Germline loops: CDR1 LNHNV, CDR2 YYDKDF (reference sequence). The CDR3 has 16 amino acids. The CDR3 reads CATSRGHRGELETQYF. CDR3 sequence (DNA): TGTGCCACCAGCAGAGGACACAGGGGGGAGTTGGAGACCCAGTACTTC.

The chain carries TRBV4-3 and TRBJ2-7; 7 positions agree with TRBD1. The length of the CDR3 is 18 residues. J gave up 0 bases and V 4 bases, and 15 bases lay outside the gene matches. Germline CDR1 is LGHNA and CDR2 is YSLEER. The CDR3 protein is CASSPQHVTGSSSYEQYF. CDR3 nucleotides: TGCGCCAGCAGCCCCCAGCATGTGACAGGGTCAAGCTCCTACGAGCAGTACTTC.

This clone was counted a few times. This sequence joins TRBV14 and TRBJ1-1; D might be TRBD1 (5 bases). V shed 3 bases and J shed 2 bases, with 13 bases lying between them. This CDR3 is built from 15 residues. CDR1 is SGHDN, CDR2 FVKESK, per germline. CDR3 protein: CASSQGGVTNTEAFF. DNA for the CDR3: TGTGCCAGCAGCCAGGGGGGAGTTACAAACACTGAAGCTTTCTTT.

The chain combines TRBV30 with TRBJ2-1; 11 nucleotides line up with TRBD2. This CDR3 comprises 19 residues. Germline assignment: CDR1 GTSNPN and CDR2 SVGIG (reference sequence). V lost 0 bases, J lost 6 bases, and 16 bases stayed unmatched. CDR3 loop: CAWSVRLAGGKSWGNEQFF. The CDR3, as DNA: TGTGCCTGGAGTGTACGGCTAGCGGGAGGAAAATCTTGGGGCAATGAGCAGTTCTTC. Using reference TRBV30 and TRBJ2-1 for the parts outside the CDR3, the full variable domain is SQTIHQWPATLVQPVGSPLSLECTVEGTSNPNLYWYRQAAGRGLQLLFYSVGIGQISSEVPQNLSASRPQDRQFILSSKKLLLSDSGFYLCAWSVRLAGGKSWGNEQFFGPGTRLTVL.

The chain joins TRBV18 to TRBJ2-2; D is perhaps TRBD2 (5 bases). The CDR3 runs to 18 residues. Trimming cost V 3 bases and J 1 base, with 18 bases left between them. Germline-derived CDR1 and CDR2 are KGHSH and LQKENI. The DNA of the CDR3 is TGTGCCAGCTCACCTCGTGAGTGGGAGTTGGGGAACACCGGGGAGCTGTTTTTT. It is translated as CASSPREWELGNTGELFF. The full variable domain, rest sourced from reference TRBV18 and TRBJ2-2, is NAGVMQNPRHLVRRRGQEARLRCSPMKGHSHVYWYRQLPEEGLKFMVYLQKENIIDESGMPKERFSAEFPKEGPSILRIQQVVRGDSAAYFCASSPREWELGNTGELFFGEGSRLTVL.

This clone was recorded once. The chain links TRBV2 to TRBJ2-3; D remains unclear. The CDR3 covers 14 residues. V was shortened by 11 bases and J by 0 bases, with 15 bases between the two germline ends. Germline loops: CDR1 SNHLY, CDR2 FYNNEI. The CDR3 reads CAPLGVQSTDTQYF. The CDR3, as DNA: TGTGCCCCTTTGGGCGTTCAGAGCACAGATACGCAGTATTTT.

This clone came up a few times. The chain combines TRBV27 with TRBJ1-1; D may be TRBD1 (6 bases). With 6 bases removed from V and 4 bases from J, the gap between germline ends came to 21 bases. Germline V gene data show CDR1 as MNHEY and CDR2 as SMNVEV (reference sequence). The length of the CDR3 is 16 residues. The CDR3 nucleotides are TGTGCCAGCAGCCTAAGGCCCACAGGGCGGGCCACTGAAGCTTTCTTT. Its translation is CASSLRPTGRATEAFF.

The V call is TRBV14, the J call TRBJ2-3, with TRBD2 identical over 11 bases. The CDR3 runs to 16 residues. The V and J ends lost 6 bases and 0 bases, in that order; junction bases with no gene match: 5. Germline CDR1 and CDR2: SGHDN and FVKESK. The CDR3 DNA reads as TGTGCCAGCAGTCAGGGACTAGCGGTGAGCACAGATACGCAGTATTTT. Its translation: CASSQGLAVSTDTQYF.

The V gene is TRBV7-9, the J gene TRBJ2-3, with 7 bases identical to TRBD2. The CDR3 runs to 16 residues. Germline assignment: CDR1 SEHNR and CDR2 FQNEAQ (reference sequence). J gave up 0 bases and V 5 bases, and 8 bases lay outside the gene matches. The CDR3 loop reads CASSSPSGTSTDTQYF. The DNA of the CDR3 is TGTGCCAGCAGCAGTCCCAGCGGGACTAGCACAGATACGCAGTATTTT.

This clone was observed once. The CDR3 reads CASSFYSGGSYNEQFF. The CDR3 DNA reads as TGTGCCAGCAGTTTTTATAGCGGGGGCTCCTACAATGAGCAGTTCTTC. The gene calls are TRBV27 and TRBJ2-1, with 9 positions matching TRBD2. The J segment lost 0 bases and the V segment lost 3 bases, leaving 3 bases of the junction unmatched. The CDR3 spans 16 residues. Germline V gives CDR1 MNHEY, CDR2 SMNVEV (reference sequence).

The gene calls are TRBV27 and TRBJ2-7; 9 bases align to TRBD1. Germline CDR1 is MNHEY and CDR2 is SMNVEV (reference sequence). The CDR3 has 14 residues. Germline trimming cut 5 bases from V and 2 bases from J; bases unmatched to any gene: 4. The CDR3 DNA reads as TGTGCCAGCAGTACCCGGGACAGGGCCTACGAGCAGTACTTC. It specifies CASSTRDRAYEQYF.

In its sample, this clone was seen a few times. The rearrangement uses TRBV7-6 and TRBJ2-3, with TRBD2 identical over 8 bases. Trimming at V came to 5 bases and at J to 6 bases, leaving 4 bases not matched to a gene. This CDR3 is built from 13 residues. The V gene's germline CDR1 is SGHVS and CDR2 FNYEAQ. CDR3 DNA sequence: TGTGCCAGCAGCAAAGGCGGGGGGGATACGCAGTATTTT. This translates into CASSKGGGDTQYF.

The chain joins TRBV4-3 to TRBJ2-3, with D unclear. V lost 3 bases to trimming and J lost 4 bases, with 11 bases between them. This CDR3 region has 14 residues. The germline gives CDR1 LGHNA, CDR2 YSLEER. The DNA of the CDR3 is TGCGCCAGCAGCCACCTTGACTCCCCAGATACGCAGTATTTT. This gives the protein CASSHLDSPDTQYF.

V and J are TRBV6-5 and TRBJ1-2, with no clear D. The CDR3 has 14 amino acids. The V gene lost 5 bases and the J gene lost 9 bases, with 19 bases spanning the gap. Germline V gene lookup returns CDR1 MNHEY and CDR2 SVGAGI. CDR3 amino acids: CASSPLGRLPRYTF. The CDR3 region has the DNA TGTGCCAGCAGTCCCCTTGGCAGGCTGCCTCGCTACACCTTC.

V gene TRBV14 combines with J gene TRBJ2-1; D gene unclear. Germline V gene lookup returns CDR1 SGHDN and CDR2 FVKESK. V was shortened by 1 base and J by 6 bases, with 4 bases between the two germline ends. This CDR3 region has 12 residues. CDR3 sequence: CASSQASNEQFF. CDR3 sequence (DNA): TGTGCCAGCAGCCAAGCGAGCAATGAGCAGTTCTTC.

The chain combines TRBV7-8 with TRBJ2-2, with 9 bases fitting TRBD2. The CDR3 is 21 residues long. CDR1 and CDR2 from the germline V gene are SGHVS and FQNEAQ. The ends lost 8 bases at V and 0 bases at J; junction bases unmatched: 22. The chain's CDR3 is CASLNPGQEGIAGANTGELFF. As DNA, the CDR3 is TGTGCCAGCCTCAACCCAGGGCAGGAAGGAATAGCGGGGGCGAACACCGGGGAGCTGTTTTTT.

This sequence joins TRBV4-3 and TRBJ2-7; 10 nucleotides match TRBD2. V was pared by 1 base and J by 5 bases, with 8 bases of the junction left unmatched. This CDR3 region has 16 residues. The germline V gene encodes CDR1 LGHNA and CDR2 YSLEER. CDR3 nucleotide sequence: TGCGCCAGCAGCCAAGGTCATAGCGGGAGGTCCCACGAGCAGTACTTC. This sequence encodes CASSQGHSGRSHEQYF.

The chain combines TRBV4-1 with TRBJ2-4, with D perhaps TRBD2 (5 bases). The CDR3 extends over 13 amino acids. V dropped 3 bases and J dropped 8 bases, with 11 bases sitting between them. In germline, CDR1 is MGHRA, CDR2 YSYEKL. This CDR3 reads CASSQSSTDIQYF. CDR3 bases: TGCGCCAGCAGCCAGTCTAGCACGGACATTCAGTACTTC.

The chain links TRBV5-1 to TRBJ2-1, with a tentative D call TRBD2 (5 bases). This CDR3 region has 17 residues. V dropped 9 bases and J dropped 3 bases, with 25 bases sitting between them. The germline gives CDR1 SGHRS, CDR2 YFSETQ. DNA for the CDR3: TGCGCCACCCCGCCCCTCGGTCTGAGGGAGTGCTACAATGAGCAGTTCTTC. Its translation is CATPPLGLRECYNEQFF.

The chain uses TRBV5-6 and TRBJ2-3, with D hard to call. The CDR3 is 16 residues long. The V and J ends lost 2 bases and 4 bases respectively, with 17 bases between them. Germline CDR1 reads SGHDT; CDR2 reads YYEEEE. The CDR3 DNA reads TGTGCCAGCAGCTTATCTAGTATCCTCCTATCAGATACGCAGTATTTT. Its translation is CASSLSSILLSDTQYF.

This chain uses TRBV14 with TRBJ1-1, with TRBD1 matching 8 bases. From germline, CDR1 is SGHDN and CDR2 FVKESK. V shed 1 base and J 3 bases; nucleotides not matched to a gene: 7. CDR3 length: 16 residues. This CDR3 reads CASSQGTGRRYTEAFF. Here the CDR3 DNA reads TGTGCCAGCAGCCAAGGGACAGGGCGGCGGTACACTGAAGCTTTCTTT.

In this sample, this clone turned up a few times. The CDR3 loop is CAISEIGTGNSGANVLTF. The DNA of the CDR3 is TGTGCCATCAGTGAGATCGGGACAGGGAACTCTGGGGCCAACGTCCTGACTTTC. The chain combines TRBV10-3 with TRBJ2-6; 9 bases align to TRBD1. The V segment lost 2 bases and the J segment 0 bases; nucleotides outside the gene matches: 5. CDR1 is ENHRY, CDR2 SYGVKD, per germline. The CDR3 is made up of 18 amino acids.

The chain joins TRBV28 to TRBJ2-7; 12 bases fit TRBD1. The CDR3 length is 14 residues. CDR1 MDHEN and CDR2 SYDVKM come from the germline V gene. Unmatched junction bases numbered 4, after V lost 4 bases and J lost 6 bases. The CDR3 reads CASSSGTGGSEQYF. The CDR3 region has the DNA TGTGCCAGCAGTTCCGGGACAGGGGGCTCCGAGCAGTACTTC.